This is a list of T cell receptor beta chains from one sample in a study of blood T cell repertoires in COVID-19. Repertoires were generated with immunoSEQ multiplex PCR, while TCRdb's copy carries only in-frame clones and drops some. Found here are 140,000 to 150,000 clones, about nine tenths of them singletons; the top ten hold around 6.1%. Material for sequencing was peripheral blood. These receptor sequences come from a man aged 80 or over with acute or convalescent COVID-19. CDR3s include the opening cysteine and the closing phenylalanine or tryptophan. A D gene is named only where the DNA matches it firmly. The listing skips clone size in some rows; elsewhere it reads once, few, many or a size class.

CASSGQVQNSGANVLTF	TGTGCCAGCAGCGGACAGGTGCAGAACTCTGGGGCCAACGTCCTGACTTTC	TRBD1	NA	TRBV3-1/TRBV3-2	TRBJ2-6
CARKEGRSGGGPETQYF	TGTGCTCGTAAGGAGGGACGGAGCGGGGGGGGCCCAGAGACCCAGTACTTC	TRBD2	NA	TRBV30	TRBJ2-5
CASSRGGGGYEQYF	TGTGCCAGCAGTCGGGGGGGTGGCGGCTACGAGCAGTACTTC	TRBD2	NA	TRBV27	TRBJ2-7
CASSHKDRSSYEQYF	TGTGCCAGCAGCCACAAGGACAGGAGCTCCTACGAGCAGTACTTC	TRBD1	NA	TRBV5-4	TRBJ2-7
CASSALALSYNEQFF	TGTGCCAGCAGTGCACTAGCCCTCTCCTACAATGAGCAGTTCTTC	NA	NA	TRBV2	TRBJ2-1
CASGYGGVRTEAFF	TGTGCCAGCGGATATGGGGGGGTGAGGACTGAAGCTTTCTTT	NA	NA	TRBV2	TRBJ1-1
CAWSVLTSGGNEQFF	TGTGCCTGGAGTGTACTCACTAGCGGGGGCAATGAGCAGTTCTTC	TRBD2	NA	TRBV30	TRBJ2-1
CASSSLDRVSGQPQHF	TGTGCCAGCAGTTCTCTCGACAGGGTGTCGGGTCAGCCCCAGCATTTT	TRBD1	NA	TRBV28	TRBJ1-5
CASSRRTGMSSGNTIYF	TGTGCCAGCAGCCGACGCACAGGGATGAGCTCTGGAAACACCATATATTTT	NA	NA	TRBV5-4	TRBJ1-3
CASSAPGTVPVSETQYF	TGTGCCAGCAGTGCCCCCGGGACAGTCCCCGTTTCGGAGACCCAGTACTTC	TRBD1	NA	TRBV25-1	TRBJ2-5
CASSLTADQPQHF	TGTGCCAGCAGCTTGACAGCCGATCAGCCCCAGCATTTT	NA	NA	TRBV5-6	TRBJ1-5
CASSTGTVFHTQYF	TGTGCCAGTAGTACCGGGACAGTATTTCATACGCAGTATTTT	TRBD1	once	TRBV19	TRBJ2-3
CASSEGVIGANTEAFF	TGCGCCAGCTCCGAGGGGGTGATAGGGGCGAACACTGAAGCTTTCTTT	NA	NA	TRBV5-1	TRBJ1-1
CASSTTISGANVLTF	TGCGCCAGCAGCACAACAATCTCTGGGGCCAACGTCCTGACTTTC	NA	NA	TRBV5-1	TRBJ2-6
CASSTTSGGNQETQYF	TGTGCCAGCAGCACAACTAGCGGGGGGAACCAAGAGACCCAGTACTTC	TRBD2	few	TRBV7-9	TRBJ2-5
CASSLDGAGETQYF	TGCGCCAGCAGCTTGGATGGGGCAGGGGAGACCCAGTACTTC	NA	NA	TRBV5-1	TRBJ2-5